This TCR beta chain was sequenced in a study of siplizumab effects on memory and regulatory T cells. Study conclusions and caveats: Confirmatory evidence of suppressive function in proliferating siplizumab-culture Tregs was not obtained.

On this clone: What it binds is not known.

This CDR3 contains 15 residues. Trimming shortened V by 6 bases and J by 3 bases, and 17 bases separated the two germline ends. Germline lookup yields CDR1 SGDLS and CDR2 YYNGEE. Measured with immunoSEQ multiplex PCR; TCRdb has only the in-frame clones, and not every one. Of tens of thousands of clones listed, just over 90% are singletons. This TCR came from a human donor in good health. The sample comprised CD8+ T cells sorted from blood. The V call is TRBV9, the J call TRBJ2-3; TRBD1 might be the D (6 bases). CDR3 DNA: TGTGCCAGCACGCCCCTGGGACAATCGACAGATACGCAGTATTTT. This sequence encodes CASTPLGQSTDTQYF.